This TCR beta chain was sequenced in a study of T cells after yellow fever vaccination (dated by TCRdb to the late 2010s). At the level of the whole study: The SMART-Seq v4 Ultra Low Input RNA kit was used to prepare libraries from fractions with low cell numbers. Bulk PBMC replicates and cell subsets were isolated from blood drawn at multiple timepoints before and after both primary and secondary immunization. Bulk TCR alpha and beta repertoires were sequenced longitudinally to track T-cell clones before and after primary and booster YFV17D yellow fever vaccination. Two healthy male donors, one aged 18 to 29 and one aged 30 to 40 years, made up the cohort. Beyond this particular receptor, the publication reports: A small fraction of clonotypes appeared in both the CD4 and CD8 compartments, likely as a result of convergent recombination. Because the study included only a couple of donors, the extent to which the findings can be generalized is limited. FACS-sorted repertoires could contain abundant contaminating clonotypes from the bulk population, so computational filtering was required. After the booster, most clones that had expanded after primary vaccination were detected again (nearly 97% of CD4 and 70% to 90% of CD8), suggesting broad maintenance of memory. Compared with the primary T-cell response, the secondary T-cell response was faster but weaker, reaching its peak on day 5 rather than on day 15.

TCR cDNA was synthesized by 5'RACE template switching, through which a universal primer site and unique molecular identifiers were introduced. cDNA synthesis was primed from both the TCR alpha and TCR beta constant segments. Library amplification involved two PCR steps, and the second step added sample barcodes and sequencing adapters. Sequencing of libraries was performed on Illumina HiSeq 2500 (2x100 bp) or NovaSeq (2x150 bp). As for the original processing: Demultiplexing of reads and collapsing into UMI consensus sequences were performed with MIGEC, and V(D)J alignment was carried out with MiXCR. Vaccine-responding clonotypes were identified with edgeR using replicate PBMC samples, with FDR below 0.01 and a log2 fold change above 5 up to day 15 being required. Each bulk clonotype was labeled CD4 or CD8 based on which sequenced repertoire, CD4 or CD8, contained the clonotype at higher abundance. TCRdb passed the public sequencing reads through fastp at Q25 and MiXCR, retaining productive beta sequences. Entries are consolidated by CDR3 protein sequence, retaining the most common genes and DNA. The V and J calls reflect TCRdb's pipeline rather than the authors' work. Recorded for this sample are some 500,000 distinct CDR3 sequences; approximately 15% of them occurred a single time. The leading ten clones occupy over 11% of the sample.

The treatment or condition label for this specimen denotes: live attenuated yellow fever vaccine strain. At every blood-draw timepoint, two biological replicates of bulk PBMCs were collected. A standard Ficoll-Paque protocol was used to isolate PBMCs from peripheral blood. TriZol was used to extract RNA from bulk PBMCs, CD4 and CD8 fractions, and dextramer-positive and dextramer-negative fractions. According to the germline V gene (reference sequence), CDR1 reads SEHNR and CDR2 reads FQNEAQ. V loses 2 bases at its end and J loses 5 bases; junction bases beyond the gene matches: 9. CDR3 length: 17 amino acids, cysteine to phenylalanine. CDR3 DNA only is kept here, 51 bases in frame from base 1. This clonotype was counted at least ten times. No antigen is known for it. There are no base qualities to consult, and no much larger clone falls within one base.

The origin of this receptor is a man aged 25 to 45 who received the YFV17D yellow fever vaccine. The specimen was PBMCs, collected on the day of the yellow fever booster vaccination. The chain couples TRBV7-9 to TRBJ2-5, with 12 junctional bases fitting TRBD2. The nucleotide sequence reads as follows: TGTGCCAGCAGCTTACCGAAAAGGACTAGCGGGATTGAGACCCAGTACTTC. This yields the protein CASSLPKRTSGIETQYF.